This TCR beta chain was sequenced during a study of cytomegalovirus exposure and HLA in healthy donors. The study's findings and limits: The later analysis indicated that the majority of CMV-associated TCR beta chains appeared HLA-restricted. Most TCR sequences were uncommon, yet certain public TCRs appeared in many donors. Accurate predictions that matched the HLA-A and HLA-B alleles of most subjects were reportedly made from TCR beta sequences.

Comments on this clone: Its matching antigen is unknown.

This CDR3 spans 15 amino acids. V was trimmed by 4 bases and J by 5 bases, leaving 14 bases between them. The germline CDR1 and CDR2 sequences are MDHEN and SYDVKM. The study ran its PCR with 60 Vbeta and 13 Jbeta primers. Profiling relied on immunoSEQ multiplex PCR, and the TCRdb table lists in-frame clones only, not all of them. The sample has some 140,000 clones, 70% to 80% seen once. Sequenced sample: PBMCs. This rearrangement joins TRBV28 to TRBJ1-4; tentative D call: TRBD1 (6 bases). The source of this sequence is a man between 25 and 39 years old in good health and CMV-seropositive. This CDR3 reads CASSSSGQRNEKLFF. CDR3 sequence (DNA): TGTGCCAGCAGTTCCAGCGGACAGAGAAATGAAAAACTGTTTTTT.